This T cell receptor (beta chain) was observed in a study of blood T cell repertoires in COVID-19. The CDR3 runs 15 residues. The V gene lost 4 bases and the J gene lost 1 base, with 13 bases spanning the gap. Germline loops: CDR1 GTSNPN, CDR2 SVGIG (reference sequence). Sequenced by immunoSEQ multiplex PCR; TCRdb stores in-frame clones only, minus some. The profile covers around 220,000 clones, with approximately 81% appearing a single time and 20% taken by the ten largest. Sequencing input: peripheral blood. This TCR was recovered from a man aged 25-45 years with active or convalescent COVID-19. The chain joins TRBV30 to TRBJ2-2; a possible D gene is TRBD2 (6 bases). The CDR3 loop is CAWTAGLLNTGELFF. In nucleotides, the CDR3 is TGTGCCTGGACCGCGGGACTCCTGAACACCGGGGAGCTGTTTTTT.